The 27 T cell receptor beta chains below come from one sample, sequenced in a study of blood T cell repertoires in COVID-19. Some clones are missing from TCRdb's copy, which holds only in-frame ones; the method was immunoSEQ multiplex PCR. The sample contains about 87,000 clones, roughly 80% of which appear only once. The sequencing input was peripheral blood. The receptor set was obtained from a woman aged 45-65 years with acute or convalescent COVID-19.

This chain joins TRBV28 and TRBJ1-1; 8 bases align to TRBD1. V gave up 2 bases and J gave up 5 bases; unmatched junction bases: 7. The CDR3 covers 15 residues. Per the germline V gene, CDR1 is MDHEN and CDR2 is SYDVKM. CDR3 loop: CASSLPGGGRTEAFF. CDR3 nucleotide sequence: TGTGCCAGCAGTTTACCAGGGGGCGGTAGGACTGAAGCTTTCTTT. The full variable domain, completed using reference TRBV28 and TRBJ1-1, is DVKVTQSSRYLVKRTGEKVFLECVQDMDHENMFWYRQDPGLGLRLIYFSYDVKMKEKGDIPEGYSVSREKKERFSLILESASTNQTSMYLCASSLPGGGRTEAFFGQGTRLTVV.

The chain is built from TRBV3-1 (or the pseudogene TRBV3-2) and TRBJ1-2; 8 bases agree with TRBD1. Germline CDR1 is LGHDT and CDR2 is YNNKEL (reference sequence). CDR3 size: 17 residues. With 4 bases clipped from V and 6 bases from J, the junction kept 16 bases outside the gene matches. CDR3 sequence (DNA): TGTGCCAGCAGCCTTCCCGGGGCAGGGGGCAGGAACGATGGCTACACCTTC. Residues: CASSLPGAGGRNDGYTF.

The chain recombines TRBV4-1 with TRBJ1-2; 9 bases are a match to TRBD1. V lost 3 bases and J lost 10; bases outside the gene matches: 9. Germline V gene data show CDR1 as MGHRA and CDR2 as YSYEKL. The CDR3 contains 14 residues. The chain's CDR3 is CASSQGSGTGIYTF. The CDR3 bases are TGCGCCAGCAGCCAGGGGTCCGGGACAGGGATCTACACCTTC.

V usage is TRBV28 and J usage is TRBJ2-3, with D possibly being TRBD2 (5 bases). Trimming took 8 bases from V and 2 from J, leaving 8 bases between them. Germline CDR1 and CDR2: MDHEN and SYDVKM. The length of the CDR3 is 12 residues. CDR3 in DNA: TGTGCCAGCGGACTTTCCACAGATACGCAGTATTTT. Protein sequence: CASGLSTDTQYF. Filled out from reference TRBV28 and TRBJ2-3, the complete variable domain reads DVKVTQSSRYLVKRTGEKVFLECVQDMDHENMFWYRQDPGLGLRLIYFSYDVKMKEKGDIPEGYSVSREKKERFSLILESASTNQTSMYLCASGLSTDTQYFGPGTRLTVL.

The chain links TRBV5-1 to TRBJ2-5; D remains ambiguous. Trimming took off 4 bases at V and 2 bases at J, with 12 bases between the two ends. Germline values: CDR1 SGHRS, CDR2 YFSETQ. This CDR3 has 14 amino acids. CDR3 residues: CASSPQWPQETQYF. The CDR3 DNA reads TGCGCCAGCAGCCCCCAGTGGCCGCAAGAGACCCAGTACTTC.

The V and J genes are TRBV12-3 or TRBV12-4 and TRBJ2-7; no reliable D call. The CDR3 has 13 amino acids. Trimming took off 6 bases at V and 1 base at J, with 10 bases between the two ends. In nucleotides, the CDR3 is TGTGCCAGCAGCCCAGGCCCTTCCTACGAGCAGTACTTC. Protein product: CASSPGPSYEQYF.

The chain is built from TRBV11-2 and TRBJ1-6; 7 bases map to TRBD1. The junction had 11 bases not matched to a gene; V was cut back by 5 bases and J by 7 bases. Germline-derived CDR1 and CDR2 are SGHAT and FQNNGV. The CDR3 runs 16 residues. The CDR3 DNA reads TGTGCCAGCAGCCCAAGCGACAGGGCGCGGAATTCACCCCTCCACTTT. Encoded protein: CASSPSDRARNSPLHF.

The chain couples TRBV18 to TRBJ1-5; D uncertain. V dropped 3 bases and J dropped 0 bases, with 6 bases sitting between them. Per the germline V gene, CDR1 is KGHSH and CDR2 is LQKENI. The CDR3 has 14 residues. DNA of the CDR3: TGTGCCAGCTCACCGAGCATTAGCAATCAGCCCCAGCATTTT. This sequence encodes CASSPSISNQPQHF. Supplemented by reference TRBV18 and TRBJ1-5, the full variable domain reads NAGVMQNPRHLVRRRGQEARLRCSPMKGHSHVYWYRQLPEEGLKFMVYLQKENIIDESGMPKERFSAEFPKEGPSILRIQQVVRGDSAAYFCASSPSISNQPQHFGDGTRLSIL.

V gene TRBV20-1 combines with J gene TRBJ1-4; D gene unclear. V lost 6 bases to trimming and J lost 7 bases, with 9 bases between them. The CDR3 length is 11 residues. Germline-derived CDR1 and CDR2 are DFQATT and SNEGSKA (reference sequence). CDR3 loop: CSAQTGEKLFF. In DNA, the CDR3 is TGCAGTGCCCAGACGGGTGAAAAACTGTTTTTT.

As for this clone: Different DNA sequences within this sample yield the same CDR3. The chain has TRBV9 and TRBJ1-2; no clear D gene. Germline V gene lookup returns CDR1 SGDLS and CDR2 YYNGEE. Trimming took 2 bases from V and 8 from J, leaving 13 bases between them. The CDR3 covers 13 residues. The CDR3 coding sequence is TGTGCCAGCAGCGTTTCTGGGCTTGGAGGCTACACCTTC. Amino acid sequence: CASSVSGLGGYTF.

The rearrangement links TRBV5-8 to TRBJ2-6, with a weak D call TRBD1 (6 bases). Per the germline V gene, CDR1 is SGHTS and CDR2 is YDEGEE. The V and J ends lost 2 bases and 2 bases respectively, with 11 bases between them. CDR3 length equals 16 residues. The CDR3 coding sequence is TGTGCCAGCAGCTTCGGACAGAGCACTGGGGCCAACGTCCTGACTTTC. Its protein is CASSFGQSTGANVLTF.

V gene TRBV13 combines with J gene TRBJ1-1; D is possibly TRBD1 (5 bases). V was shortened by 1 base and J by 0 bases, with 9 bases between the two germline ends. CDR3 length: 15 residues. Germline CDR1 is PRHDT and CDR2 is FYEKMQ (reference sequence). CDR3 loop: CASSLASTVNTEAFF. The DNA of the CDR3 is TGTGCCAGCAGCTTAGCCTCGACAGTGAACACTGAAGCTTTCTTT.

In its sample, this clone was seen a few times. The CDR3 spells CASSPHRGYSTDTQYF. The CDR3 DNA follows: TGTGCCAGCAGTCCTCACAGGGGATATAGCACAGATACGCAGTATTTT. The rearrangement joins TRBV27 to TRBJ2-3; TRBD1 matches at 7 bases. CDR3 length equals 16 residues. The junction had 8 bases not matched to a gene; V was cut back by 5 bases and J by 0 bases. Per germline, CDR1 MNHEY and CDR2 SMNVEV (reference sequence).

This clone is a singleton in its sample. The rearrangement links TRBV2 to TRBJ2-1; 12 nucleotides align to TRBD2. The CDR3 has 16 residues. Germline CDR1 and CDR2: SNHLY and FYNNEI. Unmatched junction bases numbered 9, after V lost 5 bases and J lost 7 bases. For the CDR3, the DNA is TGTGCCAGCAGTCTTTCTAGCGGGGGGGCCCCGAATGAGCAGTTCTTC. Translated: CASSLSSGGAPNEQFF.

The CDR3 region is CASSYSRQGHQPQHF. CDR3 bases: TGTGCCAGCAGTTACTCGAGACAGGGGCATCAGCCCCAGCATTTT. This chain joins TRBV6-5 and TRBJ1-5; 8 bases are a match to TRBD1. CDR3 size: 15 residues. Looked up from germline, CDR1 is MNHEY and CDR2 is SVGAGI. Trimming at V came to 0 bases and at J to 5 bases, leaving 3 bases not matched to a gene.

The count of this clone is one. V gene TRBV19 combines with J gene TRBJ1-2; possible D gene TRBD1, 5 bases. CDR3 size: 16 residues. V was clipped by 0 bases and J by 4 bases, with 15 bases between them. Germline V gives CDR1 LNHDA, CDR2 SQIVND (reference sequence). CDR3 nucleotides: TGTGCCAGTAGTATAGATCTTTTCGGCCAGGGCTATGGCTACACCTTC. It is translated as CASSIDLFGQGYGYTF.

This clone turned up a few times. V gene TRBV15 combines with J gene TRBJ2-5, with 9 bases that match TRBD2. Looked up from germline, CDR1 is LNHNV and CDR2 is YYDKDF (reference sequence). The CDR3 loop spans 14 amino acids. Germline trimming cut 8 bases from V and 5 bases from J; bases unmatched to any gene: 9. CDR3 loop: CATSPRGGGETQYF. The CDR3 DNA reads TGTGCCACCTCACCGCGGGGGGGAGGGGAGACCCAGTACTTC.

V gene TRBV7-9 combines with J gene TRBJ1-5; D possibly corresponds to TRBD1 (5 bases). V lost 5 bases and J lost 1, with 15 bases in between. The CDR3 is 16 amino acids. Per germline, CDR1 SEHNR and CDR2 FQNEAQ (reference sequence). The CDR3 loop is CASSDIGEVSNQPQHF. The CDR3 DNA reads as TGTGCCAGCAGCGATATAGGGGAGGTCAGCAATCAGCCCCAGCATTTT.

CDR3 region: CASAVESLGRFYGYTF. In DNA form, the CDR3 reads TGTGCCAGCGCGGTTGAGTCACTGGGGCGTTTTTATGGCTACACCTTC. V usage is TRBV3-1 (or the pseudogene TRBV3-2) and J usage is TRBJ1-2; tentatively, D is TRBD1 (5 bases). Germline assignment: CDR1 LGHDT and CDR2 YNNKEL (reference sequence). There are 16 residues in the CDR3. V dropped 8 bases and J dropped 5 bases, with 24 bases sitting between them.

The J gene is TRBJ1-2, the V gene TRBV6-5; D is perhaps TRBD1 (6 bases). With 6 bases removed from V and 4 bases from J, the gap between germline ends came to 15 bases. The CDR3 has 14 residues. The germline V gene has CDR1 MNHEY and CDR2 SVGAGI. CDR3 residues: CASRGAPGFYGYTF. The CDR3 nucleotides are TGTGCCAGCAGGGGGGCTCCGGGTTTCTATGGCTACACCTTC.

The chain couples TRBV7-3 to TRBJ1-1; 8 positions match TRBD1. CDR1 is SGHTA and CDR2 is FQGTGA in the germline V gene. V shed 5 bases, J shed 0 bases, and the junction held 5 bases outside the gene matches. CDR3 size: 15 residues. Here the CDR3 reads CASSVTGAMNTEAFF. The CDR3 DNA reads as TGTGCCAGCAGCGTGACAGGGGCAATGAACACTGAAGCTTTCTTT.

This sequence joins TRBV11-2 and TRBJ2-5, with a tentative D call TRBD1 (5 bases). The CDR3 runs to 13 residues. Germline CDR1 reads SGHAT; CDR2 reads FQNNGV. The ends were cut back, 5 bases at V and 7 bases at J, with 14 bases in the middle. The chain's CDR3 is CASSARDVGTQYF. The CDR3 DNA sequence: TGTGCCAGCAGCGCCAGGGATGTTGGGACCCAGTACTTC.

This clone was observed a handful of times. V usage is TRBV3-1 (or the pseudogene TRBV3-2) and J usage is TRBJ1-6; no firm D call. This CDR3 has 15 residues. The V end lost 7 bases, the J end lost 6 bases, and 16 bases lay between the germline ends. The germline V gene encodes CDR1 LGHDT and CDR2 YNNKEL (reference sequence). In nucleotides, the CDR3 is TGTGCCAGCACGAACGCCAGAGGGAGTAATTCACCCCTCCACTTT. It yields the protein CASTNARGSNSPLHF.

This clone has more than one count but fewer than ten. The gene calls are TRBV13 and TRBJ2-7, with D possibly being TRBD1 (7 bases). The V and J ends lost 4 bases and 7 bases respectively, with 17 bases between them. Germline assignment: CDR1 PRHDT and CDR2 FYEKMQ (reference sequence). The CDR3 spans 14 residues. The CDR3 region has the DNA TGTGCCAGCAGCTCAACCCAGGGGGGCTTTGAGCAGTACTTC. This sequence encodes CASSSTQGGFEQYF.

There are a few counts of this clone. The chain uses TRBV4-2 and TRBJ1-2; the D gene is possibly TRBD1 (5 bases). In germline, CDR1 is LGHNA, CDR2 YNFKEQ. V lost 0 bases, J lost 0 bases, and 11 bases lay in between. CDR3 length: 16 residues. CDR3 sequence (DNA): TGTGCCAGCAGCCAAGATGGGGCAGGGTCTAACTATGGCTACACCTTC. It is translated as CASSQDGAGSNYGYTF.

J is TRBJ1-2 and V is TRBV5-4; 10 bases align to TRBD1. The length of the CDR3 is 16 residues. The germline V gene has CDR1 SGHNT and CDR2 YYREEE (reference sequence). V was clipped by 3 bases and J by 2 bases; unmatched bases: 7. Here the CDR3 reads CASSSGQGEINYGYTF. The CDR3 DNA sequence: TGTGCCAGCAGCTCAGGACAGGGGGAAATCAACTATGGCTACACCTTC.

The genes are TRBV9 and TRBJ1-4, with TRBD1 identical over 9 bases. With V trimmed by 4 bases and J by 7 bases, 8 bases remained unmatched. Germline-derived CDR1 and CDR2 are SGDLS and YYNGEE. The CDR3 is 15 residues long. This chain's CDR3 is CASSQRTGVIEKLFF. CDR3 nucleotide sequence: TGTGCCAGCAGCCAAAGGACAGGGGTAATTGAAAAACTGTTTTTT.